The entry below gives a single TCR beta chain sequence along with its context. The CDR3 runs to 16 residues. Germline-derived CDR1 and CDR2 are SGHNT and YENEEA. V was cut by 1 base and J by 8 bases, with 17 bases left in between. This sample stems from a study of lymphopenia after photon versus proton radiotherapy. Generated by immunoSEQ multiplex PCR, the TCRdb table keeps only in-frame clones and is missing some. The sample has about 83,000 clones; 80% to 90% are singletons. This receptor was identified in a man aged 55 to 70 with pancreatic cancer. This chain joins TRBV11-3 and TRBJ1-4; D is perhaps TRBD1 (6 bases). The sequencing used peripheral blood, collected from a patient treated with proton-based radiotherapy. The CDR3 nucleotides are TGTGCCAGCAGCTTAGGGTTCGGCAGGGGAGGAGAAAAACTGTTTTTT. It translates to CASSLGFGRGGEKLFF.